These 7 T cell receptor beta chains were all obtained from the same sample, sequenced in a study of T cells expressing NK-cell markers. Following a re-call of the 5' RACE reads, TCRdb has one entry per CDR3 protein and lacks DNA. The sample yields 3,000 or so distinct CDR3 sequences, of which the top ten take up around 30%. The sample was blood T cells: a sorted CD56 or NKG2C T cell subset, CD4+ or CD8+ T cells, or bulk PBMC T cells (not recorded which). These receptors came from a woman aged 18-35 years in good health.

The CDR3 spells CASSYSGTDLHF. The chain has TRBV6-2 or TRBV6-3 and TRBJ1-6. The length of the CDR3 is 12 residues. The V gene's germline CDR1 is MNHEY and CDR2 SVGEGT.

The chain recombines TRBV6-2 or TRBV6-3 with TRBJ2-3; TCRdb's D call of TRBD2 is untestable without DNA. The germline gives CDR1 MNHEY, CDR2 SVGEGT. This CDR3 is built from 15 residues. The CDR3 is CASSYSAGGSDTQYF.

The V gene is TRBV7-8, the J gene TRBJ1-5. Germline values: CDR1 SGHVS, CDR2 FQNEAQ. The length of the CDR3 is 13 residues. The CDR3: CASSLSGSQPQHF.

The CDR3 sequence is CASSLTSDNQETQYF. V is TRBV27 and J is TRBJ2-5; TCRdb proposes TRBD1, but this gene call is untestable without DNA. The CDR3 sequence is 15 residues long. Looked up from germline, CDR1 is MNHEY and CDR2 is SMNVEV (reference sequence).

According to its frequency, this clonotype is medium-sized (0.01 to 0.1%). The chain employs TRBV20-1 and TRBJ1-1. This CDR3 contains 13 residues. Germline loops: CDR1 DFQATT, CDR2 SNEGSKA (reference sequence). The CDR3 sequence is CRGRQIINTEAFF.

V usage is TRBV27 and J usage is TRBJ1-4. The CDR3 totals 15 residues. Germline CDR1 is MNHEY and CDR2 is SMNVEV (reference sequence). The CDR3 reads CASSFSGRMNEKLFF. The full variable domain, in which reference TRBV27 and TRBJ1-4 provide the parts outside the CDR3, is EAQVTQNPRYLITVTGKKLTVTCSQNMNHEYMSWYRQDPGLGLRQIYYSMNVEVTDKGDVPEGYKVSRKEKRNFPLILESPSPNQTSLYFCASSFSGRMNEKLFFGSGTQLSVL.

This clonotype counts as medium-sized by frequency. The CDR3 here is CASSSSPGFTDTQYF. The chain combines TRBV7-2 with TRBJ2-3; TCRdb's D call, TRBD1, is unchecked because there is no DNA. The CDR3 runs to 15 residues. Germline CDR1 and CDR2: SGHTA and FQGNSA.